This entry is about one TCR beta chain. Its antigen is not known. Other DNA sequences in the same sample also yield this CDR3. The data were obtained in a study of shared clonotypes between healthy human individuals. Whole-study findings and limits: Several donors had 4% to 6.5% of their naive CD4 clonotypes in common. A reduction in generation probabilities was seen for non-shared clonotypes relative to those shared by all four donors.

Data came from immunoSEQ multiplex PCR; TCRdb stores just in-frame clones and leaves some out. In the table there are 2,500,000 or so clones, around nine tenths of which are singletons. The CDR3 covers 16 residues. The germline V gene encodes CDR1 MNHNY and CDR2 SVGAGI (reference sequence). Trimming removed 6 bases at V and 1 base at J, with 18 bases between. The V and J genes are TRBV6-6 and TRBJ1-1, with D maybe TRBD1 (6 bases). The sequencing input was naive CD4+ T cells sorted from blood. Subset specified: CD45RA+ positively selected. The sequence derives from a man aged 18 to 29 in good health. The CDR3 DNA is TGTGCCAGCAGCAAACAGGGCTCGGCGCCGAACACTGAAGCTTTCTTT. As protein: CASSKQGSAPNTEAFF.